This T cell receptor beta chain came from a study of cytomegalovirus exposure and HLA in healthy donors. Study observations and caveats: 164 TCR beta chains were listed as cytomegalovirus-associated. A later analysis associated 16,951 TCR beta sequences with HLA alleles at a 0.05 false discovery rate.

Concerning this clone: Its antigen remains unidentified.

The primer mix had 60 Vbeta and 13 Jbeta primers. Libraries were prepared by immunoSEQ multiplex PCR; TCRdb keeps only in-frame clonotypes and omits some of them. The table records approximately 190,000 clones, 78% of them present only once. Healthy people donating bone marrow made up the donors. This clonotype originated in a woman in her twenties or thirties in good health and CMV-seropositive. Material: PBMCs.

CDR3 nucleotide sequence: TGTGCCAGCAGTCCCACGGAAACAGGGTGGAGTGGTCAAGAGACCCAGTACTTC. It translates to CASSPTETGWSGQETQYF. The J gene is TRBJ2-5, the V gene TRBV27; weak D call: TRBD1 (6 bases). Looked up from germline, CDR1 is MNHEY and CDR2 is SMNVEV (reference sequence). Between the trimmed V and J ends, which lost 5 bases and 2 bases, there was a span of 24 bases. The CDR3 is 18 residues long.